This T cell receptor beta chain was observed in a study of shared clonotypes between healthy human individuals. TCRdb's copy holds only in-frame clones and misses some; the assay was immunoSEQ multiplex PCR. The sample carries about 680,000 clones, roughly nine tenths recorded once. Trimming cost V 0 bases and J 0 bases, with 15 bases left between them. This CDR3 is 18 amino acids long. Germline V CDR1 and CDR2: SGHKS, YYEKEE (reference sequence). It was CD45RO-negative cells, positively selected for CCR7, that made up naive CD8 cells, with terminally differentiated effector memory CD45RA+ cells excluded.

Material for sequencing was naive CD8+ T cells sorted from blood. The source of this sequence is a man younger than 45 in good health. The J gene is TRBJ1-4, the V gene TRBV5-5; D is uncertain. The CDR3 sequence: CASSLEAASVATNEKLFF. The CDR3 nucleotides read TGTGCCAGCAGCTTGGAGGCAGCGAGTGTTGCAACTAATGAAAAACTGTTTTTT.